These 29 T cell receptor beta chains came from one sample sequenced in a study of beta chain features in type 1 diabetes. The study reverse transcribed the entire isolated RNA, so it sequenced expressed TCRB transcripts. Assay used: immunoSEQ multiplex PCR; TCRdb lists only in-frame clones, some missing. The sample consists of about 230,000 clones, 16% of them appearing once. Study-wide results and caveats: Shortening that was moderate but significant affected the TCRB CDR3s of Type 1 diabetes patients in all four CD4+ subsets.

For these TCRs, the target antigens are not known. The material sequenced was naive CD4+ T cells from blood. These TCRs come from a man younger than 45 with type 1 diabetes.

This clone has only a few counts. This chain joins TRBV29-1 and TRBJ2-3; D remains ambiguous. Trimming took 4 bases from V and 7 from J, leaving 3 bases between them. This CDR3 is built from 9 residues. Germline V gene data show CDR1 as SQVTM and CDR2 as ANQGSEA. Here the CDR3 reads CSVVHTQYF. CDR3 nucleotide sequence: TGCAGCGTTGTTCATACGCAGTATTTT.

The J gene is TRBJ2-1, the V gene TRBV5-6, with a weak D call TRBD2 (5 bases). V lost 0 bases, J lost 8 bases, and 15 bases lay in between. The CDR3 is 15 amino acids. Germline loops: CDR1 SGHDT, CDR2 YYEEEE. This CDR3 reads CASSLAASNSDEQFF. The CDR3 DNA follows: TGTGCCAGCAGCTTGGCGGCTTCCAATAGCGATGAGCAGTTCTTC.

The gene calls are TRBV7-9 and TRBJ2-5, with D perhaps matching TRBD1 or TRBD2 (5 bases each). V gave up 5 bases and J gave up 4 bases, with 17 bases separating them. In germline, CDR1 is SEHNR, CDR2 FQNEAQ (reference sequence). CDR3 length equals 15 residues. The CDR3 DNA reads TGTGCCAGCAGCCACTCCCGTCGGGGCCGAGAGACCCAGTACTTC. This sequence encodes CASSHSRRGRETQYF.

This clone was counted between two and nine times. The chain uses TRBV30 and TRBJ2-1; 9 bases agree with TRBD1. The CDR3 is 15 residues long. From germline, CDR1 is GTSNPN and CDR2 SVGIG (reference sequence). J lost 8 bases, V lost 3 bases, and 11 bases had no gene match. CDR3 sequence reads: CAWRLGQGLKYEQFF. The CDR3 DNA follows: TGTGCCTGGAGGTTAGGACAGGGGCTTAAGTATGAGCAGTTCTTC.

The V gene is TRBV28, the J gene TRBJ2-5; D is possibly TRBD1 or TRBD2 (6 bases each). Germline V gene sequence: CDR1 MDHEN, CDR2 SYDVKM. V was clipped by 6 bases and J by 4 bases, with 12 bases between them. This CDR3 has 13 amino acids. The CDR3 coding sequence is TGTGCCAGCAGCCATGGGGGGCGAGAGACCCAGTACTTC. Its protein product is CASSHGGRETQYF.

The chain employs TRBV5-6 and TRBJ2-6; D gene uncertain. The V end was cut by 5 bases, the J end by 0 bases, with 3 bases between. This CDR3 has 13 residues. In germline, CDR1 is SGHDT, CDR2 YYEEEE. CDR3 bases: TGTGCCAGCAGGATCTCTGGGGCCAACGTCCTGACTTTC. Protein: CASRISGANVLTF.

The V call is TRBV29-1, the J call TRBJ2-2, with D perhaps matching TRBD1 (5 bases). The CDR3 sequence is 10 residues long. The V and J ends lost 2 bases and 11 bases respectively, with 6 bases between them. Germline V gene sequence: CDR1 SQVTM, CDR2 ANQGSEA. This CDR3 is CSVEQGELFF. In DNA form, the CDR3 reads TGCAGCGTTGAACAGGGCGAGCTGTTTTTT.

This clone came up a few times. The chain joins TRBV29-1 to TRBJ2-1, with TRBD2 identical over 9 bases. CDR3 size: 14 residues. Germline V gene data show CDR1 as SQVTM and CDR2 as ANQGSEA. The V segment lost 5 bases and the J segment 3 bases; nucleotides outside the gene matches: 5. In DNA, the CDR3 is TGCAGCGTTTGGCTAGCGGGAAGCTACAATGAGCAGTTCTTC. This translates into CSVWLAGSYNEQFF.

The chain is built from TRBV21-1 and TRBJ2-5; the D call in the table, TRBD1, was not verified against the DNA. TRBV21-1 is shown as a pseudogene. The CDR3 runs to 14 residues. In DNA, the CDR3 is TGTGCCAGCAGGATGGACAAGGGTTCGGAGACCCAGTACTTC. This sequence encodes CASRMDKGSETQYF.

The chain combines TRBV29-1 with TRBJ2-1; D not resolved. Per the germline V gene, CDR1 is SQVTM and CDR2 is ANQGSEA. The CDR3 spans 13 residues. Between the trimmed V and J ends, which lost 3 bases and 7 bases, there was a span of 13 bases. The CDR3 nucleotides are TGCAGCGTTGAGGCCCAGCGCAATAATGAGCAGTTCTTC. Encoded protein: CSVEAQRNNEQFF.

This clone has a handful of counts. The chain joins TRBV7-2 to TRBJ2-3, with D maybe TRBD1 (6 bases). CDR1 and CDR2 from the germline V gene are SGHTA and FQGNSA. CDR3 length: 14 amino acids. The V end was cut by 6 bases, the J end by 6 bases, with 16 bases between. Written as DNA, the CDR3 is TGTGCCAGCAGTCGCCGTAACAGGGAGGATACGCAGTATTTT. Amino acids: CASSRRNREDTQYF.

Remarks on this clone: The same CDR3 is also encoded by other DNA sequences in this sample. The chain joins TRBV20-1 to TRBJ2-7; no clear D. This CDR3 contains 10 residues. The V gene's germline CDR1 is DFQATT and CDR2 SNEGSKA (reference sequence). V shed 1 base and J shed 3 bases, with 1 base lying between them. CDR3 bases: TGCAGTGCTAGAGGCTACGAGCAGTACTTC. Translating it yields CSARGYEQYF.

This clone appeared a few times. The V and J genes are TRBV30 and TRBJ1-2; D perhaps matches TRBD1 (5 bases). Germline V gives CDR1 GTSNPN, CDR2 SVGIG (reference sequence). V dropped 3 bases and J dropped 0 bases, with 14 bases sitting between them. CDR3 size: 15 residues. This CDR3 is CAWRPWGEANYGYTF. CDR3 nucleotide sequence: TGTGCCTGGAGGCCCTGGGGGGAGGCTAACTATGGCTACACCTTC.

This clone appeared a few times. The rearrangement uses TRBV30 and TRBJ2-5; 8 nucleotides align to TRBD2. This CDR3 contains 14 residues. V lost 4 bases to trimming and J lost 7 bases; unmatched junction nucleotides: 11. Germline assignment: CDR1 GTSNPN and CDR2 SVGIG (reference sequence). CDR3 nucleotide sequence: TGTGCCTGGACCTCGACTAGCGCTACTGGGACCCAGTACTTC. Its protein product is CAWTSTSATGTQYF. Using reference TRBV30 and TRBJ2-5 for the parts outside the CDR3, the full variable domain is SQTIHQWPATLVQPVGSPLSLECTVEGTSNPNLYWYRQAAGRGLQLLFYSVGIGQISSEVPQNLSASRPQDRQFILSSKKLLLSDSGFYLCAWTSTSATGTQYFGPGTRLLVL.

This clone was counted between two and nine times. This sequence joins TRBV7-2 and TRBJ2-7; TRBD2 matches 14 bases. Germline assignment: CDR1 SGHTA and CDR2 FQGNSA. CDR3 size: 16 residues. V trimming: 5 bases; J trimming: 8 bases; junction bases outside the gene matches: 11. The CDR3 loop is CASSTQPGLAGAKQYF. The CDR3 DNA follows: TGTGCCAGCAGCACCCAACCGGGACTAGCGGGAGCGAAGCAGTACTTC. The complete variable domain, with remaining parts taken from reference TRBV7-2 and TRBJ2-7, reads GAGVSQSPSNKVTEKGKDVELRCDPISGHTALYWYRQSLGQGLEFLIYFQGNSAPDKSGLPSDRFSAERTGGSVSTLTIQRTQQEDSAVYLCASSTQPGLAGAKQYFGPGTRLTVT.

This clone has a handful of counts. The J gene is TRBJ2-3, the V gene TRBV5-1; no clear D gene. V shed 5 bases and J shed 0 bases, with 10 bases lying between them. CDR1 is SGHRS, CDR2 YFSETQ, per germline. The length of the CDR3 is 14 residues. Here the CDR3 reads CASRVAPSTDTQYF. CDR3 DNA sequence: TGCGCCAGCAGGGTGGCCCCCAGCACAGATACGCAGTATTTT.

This chain joins TRBV2 and TRBJ2-5; D possibly corresponds to TRBD2 (5 bases). V lost 7 bases, J lost 0 bases, and 12 bases lay in between. Germline V lookup: CDR1 SNHLY, CDR2 FYNNEI. The CDR3 runs 14 residues. CDR3 in amino acids: CASTRRGYQETQYF. CDR3 nucleotide sequence: TGTGCCAGCACCCGAAGAGGGTACCAAGAGACCCAGTACTTC. The whole variable domain, filled in from reference TRBV2 and TRBJ2-5, reads EPEVTQTPSHQVTQMGQEVILRCVPISNHLYFYWYRQILGQKVEFLVSFYNNEISEKSEIFDDQFSVERPDGSNFTLKIRSTKLEDSAMYFCASTRRGYQETQYFGPGTRLLVL.

The gene calls are TRBV14 and TRBJ2-7; 9 positions agree with TRBD2. In germline, CDR1 is SGHDN, CDR2 FVKESK. The CDR3 totals 13 residues. The junction had 6 bases not matched to a gene; V was cut back by 1 base and J by 11 bases. The CDR3 is CASSQASVAGEYF. CDR3 sequence (DNA): TGTGCCAGCAGCCAAGCTTCCGTAGCGGGAGAGTACTTC. The variable domain in full, completed from reference TRBV14 and TRBJ2-7, reads EAGVTQFPSHSVIEKGQTVTLRCDPISGHDNLYWYRRVMGKEIKFLLHFVKESKQDESGMPNNRFLAERTGGTYSTLKVQPAELEDSGVYFCASSQASVAGEYFGPGTRLTVT.

This chain connects TRBV28 to TRBJ2-1; 11 positions match TRBD2. The J segment lost 9 bases and the V segment lost 5 bases, leaving 9 bases of the junction unmatched. CDR3 length: 15 amino acids. In germline, CDR1 is MDHEN, CDR2 SYDVKM. The CDR3 region has the DNA TGTGCCAGCAGTCCCACTAGCGGGAGTAACGGTGAGCAGTTCTTC. Translation: CASSPTSGSNGEQFF.

This clone was observed a handful of times. The chain uses TRBV18 and TRBJ1-2, with D perhaps TRBD1 (5 bases). The ends were cut back, 2 bases at V and 7 bases at J, with 14 bases in the middle. This CDR3 is built from 14 residues. The germline CDR1 and CDR2 sequences are KGHSH and LQKENI. In DNA, the CDR3 is TGTGCCAGCTCACCAATGGACACTGAGGTTGGCTACACCTTC. This encodes CASSPMDTEVGYTF.

The J gene is TRBJ2-7, the V gene TRBV5-1, with D hard to call. Trimming took off 4 bases at V and 0 bases at J, with 11 bases between the two ends. Germline CDR1 is SGHRS and CDR2 is YFSETQ. CDR3 size: 14 residues. CDR3: CASSPQTNSYEQYF. As DNA, the CDR3 is TGCGCCAGCAGCCCTCAGACAAACTCCTACGAGCAGTACTTC.

This clone was observed a few times. V usage is TRBV30 and J usage is TRBJ2-3; D is perhaps TRBD1 or TRBD2 (6 bases each). Per the germline V gene, CDR1 is GTSNPN and CDR2 is SVGIG (reference sequence). Deletions cut 3 bases from V and 4 bases from J, with 14 bases between. The CDR3 consists of 14 residues. The DNA of the CDR3 is TGTGCCTGGAGCCGAGGGGGGTCGTCAGATACGCAGTATTTT. Its protein product is CAWSRGGSSDTQYF.

This chain joins TRBV15 and TRBJ2-7; 8 bases match TRBD1. The CDR3 loop spans 14 amino acids. Germline lookup yields CDR1 LNHNV and CDR2 YYDKDF (reference sequence). The V gene end was trimmed by 5 bases and the J gene end by 4 bases; junction bases not matched to a gene: 7. CDR3 region: CATSEGQGGYEQYF. The CDR3 region has the DNA TGTGCCACCAGCGAAGGACAGGGAGGTTACGAGCAGTACTTC.

The chain links TRBV9 to TRBJ2-7, with D uncertain. V was cut by 0 bases and J by 2 bases, with 12 bases left in between. This CDR3 region has 15 residues. The V gene's germline CDR1 is SGDLS and CDR2 YYNGEE. The CDR3 reads CASSVGVRDTYEQYF. In DNA, the CDR3 is TGTGCCAGCAGCGTAGGGGTACGAGACACCTACGAGCAGTACTTC.

This clone occurred a few times. The V call is TRBV10-2, the J call TRBJ2-7; TRBD1 matches at 9 bases. CDR1 and CDR2 from the germline V gene are WSHSY and SAAADI. V shed 3 bases and J 2 bases; nucleotides not matched to a gene: 5. The CDR3 runs 15 residues. The CDR3 sequence is CASSDVGQGTYEQYF. In DNA form, the CDR3 reads TGCGCCAGCAGTGATGTGGGACAGGGAACCTACGAGCAGTACTTC.

V and J are TRBV5-1 and TRBJ2-3; D might be TRBD2 (6 bases). The ends were cut back, 3 bases at V and 4 bases at J, with 15 bases in the middle. CDR1 is SGHRS, CDR2 YFSETQ, per germline. The CDR3 extends over 15 amino acids. The CDR3 here is CASSSAGPTADTQYF. CDR3 nucleotides: TGCGCCAGCAGCTCGGCGGGGCCGACCGCAGATACGCAGTATTTT.

This chain uses TRBV5-1 with TRBJ1-1, with a tentative D call TRBD1 (6 bases). The V and J ends lost 2 bases and 1 base respectively, with 12 bases between them. Germline CDR1 reads SGHRS; CDR2 reads YFSETQ. The CDR3 is made up of 15 amino acids. The CDR3 sequence: CASSLSTDRNTEAFF. CDR3 DNA: TGCGCCAGCAGCTTATCTACGGACAGGAACACTGAAGCTTTCTTT.

The chain has TRBV4-3 and TRBJ2-5; perhaps TRBD1 as D (5 bases). The CDR3 is made up of 15 amino acids. V lost 0 bases, J lost 2 bases, and 10 bases lay in between. Looked up from germline, CDR1 is LGHNA and CDR2 is YSLEER. The CDR3 sequence is CASSQESAGQETQYF. CDR3 DNA sequence: TGCGCCAGCAGCCAAGAATCGGCAGGGCAAGAGACCCAGTACTTC.

This clone has only a few counts. The chain recombines TRBV9 with TRBJ2-7; TRBD2 matches 8 bases. The V segment lost 2 bases and the J segment 7 bases; nucleotides outside the gene matches: 5. The CDR3 is made up of 13 amino acids. CDR1 SGDLS and CDR2 YYNGEE come from the germline V gene. The CDR3 DNA reads as TGTGCCAGCAGCGTGAGACTAGCGAGTGAGCAGTACTTC. It specifies CASSVRLASEQYF.